This TCR beta chain was found in a study of cytotoxic CD8 clonotypes in ibrutinib-treated CLL. This table comes from immunoSEQ multiplex PCR, and its TCRdb copy is limited to in-frame clones, with some not included. The table shows under 200,000 clones, with under 90% occurring only once. Study results and caveats: Sustained-remission and progressing patients were not sampled at matched times.

With regard to this clone: The antigen remains unidentified.

Trimming left V 3 bases short and J 3 bases short, with 12 bases between. The CDR3 runs to 16 residues. Germline values: CDR1 LGHNA, CDR2 YNFKEQ. The source material was PBMCs, sampled after 24 months of ibrutinib treatment. The rearrangement links TRBV4-2 to TRBJ1-6, with D maybe TRBD1 (6 bases). This clonotype originated in a human donor with chronic lymphocytic leukemia. DNA of the CDR3: TGTGCCAGCAGCCACGGTGGACAGAGCTATAATTCACCCCTCCACTTT. Amino acids: CASSHGGQSYNSPLHF.